What follows are 8 T cell receptor beta chains derived from one specimen sequenced in a study of blood T cell repertoires in COVID-19. Sequencing used immunoSEQ multiplex PCR; TCRdb keeps in-frame clones, though not all of them. Of 300,000 to 350,000 clones detected, more than 70% appear once; the ten largest clones hold around 0.92%. Sequenced material: PBMCs or T cells enriched from blood (not recorded which). All receptors come from a young woman who had been exposed to COVID-19.

The chain has TRBV10-3 and TRBJ2-1; D is uncertain. V was clipped by 7 bases and J by 4 bases, with 11 bases between them. CDR3 length: 13 residues. CDR1 is ENHRY and CDR2 is SYGVKD in the germline V gene. The CDR3 region has the DNA TGTGCCATCACCTCGACACCTTACAATGAGCAGTTCTTC. Its protein product is CAITSTPYNEQFF.

The chain recombines TRBV19 with TRBJ1-3; D not resolved. Trimming took off 2 bases at V and 1 base at J, with 21 bases between the two ends. The germline CDR1 and CDR2 sequences are LNHDA and SQIVND (reference sequence). CDR3 length: 19 residues. The CDR3 is CASSIFSGSLTMSGNTIYF. DNA for the CDR3: TGTGCCAGTAGTATATTCTCCGGCTCACTAACGATGTCTGGAAACACCATATATTTT.

V usage is TRBV27 and J usage is TRBJ1-1; D gene ambiguous. In germline, CDR1 is MNHEY, CDR2 SMNVEV (reference sequence). CDR3 length: 13 residues. V lost 3 bases to trimming and J lost 2 bases, with 7 bases between them. CDR3 in amino acids: CASSFRGNTEAFF. The CDR3 nucleotides are TGTGCCAGCAGTTTCCGGGGTAACACTGAAGCTTTCTTT.

The chain is built from TRBV28 and TRBJ1-4; TRBD1 aligns across 9 bases. CDR3 length: 13 amino acids. Germline V gives CDR1 MDHEN, CDR2 SYDVKM. The trim removed 10 bases at V and 7 bases at J, leaving 7 bases unmatched. As DNA, the CDR3 is TGTGCCATCCTCGGGACAGGGTCTGAAAAACTGTTTTTT. It codes for CAILGTGSEKLFF. The full variable domain, in which reference TRBV28 and TRBJ1-4 provide the parts outside the CDR3, is DVKVTQSSRYLVKRTGEKVFLECVQDMDHENMFWYRQDPGLGLRLIYFSYDVKMKEKGDIPEGYSVSREKKERFSLILESASTNQTSMYLCAILGTGSEKLFFGSGTQLSVL.

The chain carries TRBV14 and TRBJ2-5, with TRBD1 as a possible D gene (5 bases). CDR1 and CDR2 (germline): SGHDN, FVKESK. The CDR3 is 15 residues long. Between the trimmed V and J ends, which lost 1 base and 6 bases, there was a span of 15 bases. CDR3 DNA: TGTGCCAGCAGCCAAGTTATCGGTACAGGAAAGACCCAGTACTTC. Protein sequence: CASSQVIGTGKTQYF.

The chain carries TRBV5-1 and TRBJ1-5; D is perhaps TRBD1 (6 bases). This CDR3 region has 14 residues. The V end was cut by 0 bases, the J end by 7 bases, with 11 bases between. CDR1 is SGHRS, CDR2 YFSETQ, per germline. The CDR3 DNA is TGCGCCAGCAGCTTGGAGGGGGTCGGGCAGCCCCAGCATTTT. This codes for CASSLEGVGQPQHF.

This clone was observed a single time. The chain links TRBV28 to TRBJ1-2, with 7 nucleotides matching TRBD1. Per germline, CDR1 MDHEN and CDR2 SYDVKM. CDR3 size: 16 residues. With 6 bases clipped from V and 5 bases from J, the junction kept 15 bases outside the gene matches. The chain's CDR3 is CASRRNDRVRGYGYTF. The CDR3 DNA is TGTGCCAGCAGACGTAACGACAGGGTGAGGGGGTATGGCTACACCTTC.

This chain connects TRBV25-1 to TRBJ1-5; weak D call: TRBD1 (5 bases). CDR1 and CDR2 from the germline V gene are MGHDK and SYGVNS. Trimming shortened V by 6 bases and J by 6 bases, and 12 bases separated the two germline ends. The CDR3 length is 13 residues. CDR3 protein: CASRGDRTQPQHF. CDR3 sequence (DNA): TGTGCCAGCAGGGGTGACAGAACTCAGCCCCAGCATTTT.